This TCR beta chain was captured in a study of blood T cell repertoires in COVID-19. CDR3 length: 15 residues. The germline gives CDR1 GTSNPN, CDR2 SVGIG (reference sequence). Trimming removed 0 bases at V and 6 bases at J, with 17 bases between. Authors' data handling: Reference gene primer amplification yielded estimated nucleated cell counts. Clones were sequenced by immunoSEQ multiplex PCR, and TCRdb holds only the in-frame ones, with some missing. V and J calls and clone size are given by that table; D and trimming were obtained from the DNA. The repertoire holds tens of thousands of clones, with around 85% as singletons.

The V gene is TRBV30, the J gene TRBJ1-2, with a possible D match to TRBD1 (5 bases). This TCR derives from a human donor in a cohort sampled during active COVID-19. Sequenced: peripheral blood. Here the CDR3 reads CAWSVRVRGWNGYTF. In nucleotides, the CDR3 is TGTGCCTGGAGTGTACGGGTTAGGGGCTGGAATGGCTACACCTTC.